This T cell receptor (beta chain) was found in a study of blood T cell repertoires in COVID-19. Across the study: Sites in the United States, Italy and Spain provided acute and convalescent COVID-19 samples. Nucleic acid was either cDNA or gDNA, and it came from T cells, B-cell-depleted T cells, or PBMCs.

Per the authors' pipeline: Estimation of nucleated cell counts relied on the amplification of reference gene primers. Repertoires were generated with immunoSEQ multiplex PCR, while TCRdb's copy carries only in-frame clones and drops some. That table supplies the V and J calls and clone size; D and trimming were determined from the DNA. Found here are about 130,000 clones, around four fifths of them singletons; the top ten hold 8% to 10%. The germline V gene encodes CDR1 MNHNS and CDR2 SASEGT. With V trimmed by 4 bases and J by 7 bases, 15 bases remained unmatched. The CDR3 spans 18 residues. The sequence came from a man aged 35 to 55 with active or convalescent COVID-19. The chain recombines TRBV6-1 with TRBJ1-6; 8 nucleotides match TRBD1. Specimen: peripheral blood. The CDR3 DNA follows: TGTGCCAGCAGTGGTACGGCCGGGACAGGAGCAAGGAATTCACCCCTCCACTTT. Its protein product is CASSGTAGTGARNSPLHF.